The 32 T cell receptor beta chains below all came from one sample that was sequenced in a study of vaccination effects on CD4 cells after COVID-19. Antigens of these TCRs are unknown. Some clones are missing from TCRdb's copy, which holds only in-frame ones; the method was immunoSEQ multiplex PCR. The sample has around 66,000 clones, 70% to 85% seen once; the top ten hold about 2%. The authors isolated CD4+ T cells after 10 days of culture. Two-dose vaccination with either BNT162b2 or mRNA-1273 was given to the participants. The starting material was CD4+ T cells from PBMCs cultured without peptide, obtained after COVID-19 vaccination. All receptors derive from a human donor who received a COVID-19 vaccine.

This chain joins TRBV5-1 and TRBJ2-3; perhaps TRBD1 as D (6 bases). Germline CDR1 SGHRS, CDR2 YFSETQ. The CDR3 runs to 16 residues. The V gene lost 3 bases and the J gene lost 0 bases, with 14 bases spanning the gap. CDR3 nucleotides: TGCGCCAGCAGCTACATACAGGGAGCTAGCACAGATACGCAGTATTTT. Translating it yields CASSYIQGASTDTQYF.

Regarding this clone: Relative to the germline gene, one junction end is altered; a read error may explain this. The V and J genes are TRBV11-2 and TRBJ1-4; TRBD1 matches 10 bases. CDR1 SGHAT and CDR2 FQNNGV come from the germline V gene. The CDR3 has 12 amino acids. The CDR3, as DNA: TGTGCCAGCAGCTTAGGGGGACAGGGGCCGATTTTT. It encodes CASSLGGQGPIF.

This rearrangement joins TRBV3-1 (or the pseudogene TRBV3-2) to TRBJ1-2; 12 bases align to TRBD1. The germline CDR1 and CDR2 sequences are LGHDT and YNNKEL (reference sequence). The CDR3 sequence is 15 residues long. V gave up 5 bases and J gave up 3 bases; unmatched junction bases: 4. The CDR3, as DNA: TGTGCCAGCAGCTCCGGGACAGGGGGCTACTATGGCTACACCTTC. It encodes CASSSGTGGYYGYTF.

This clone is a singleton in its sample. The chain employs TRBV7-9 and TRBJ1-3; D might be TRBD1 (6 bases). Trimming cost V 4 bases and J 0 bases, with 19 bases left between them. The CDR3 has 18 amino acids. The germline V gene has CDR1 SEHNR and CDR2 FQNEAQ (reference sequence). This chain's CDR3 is CASSSIPGQKVSGNTIYF. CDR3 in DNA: TGTGCCAGCAGCTCTATTCCGGGACAAAAAGTCTCTGGAAACACCATATATTTT.

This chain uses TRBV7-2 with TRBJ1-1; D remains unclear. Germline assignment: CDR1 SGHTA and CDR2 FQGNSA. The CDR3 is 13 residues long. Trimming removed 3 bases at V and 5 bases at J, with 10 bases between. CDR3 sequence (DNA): TGTGCCAGCAGCTTTGATAGGGAAACTGAAGCTTTCTTT. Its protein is CASSFDRETEAFF.

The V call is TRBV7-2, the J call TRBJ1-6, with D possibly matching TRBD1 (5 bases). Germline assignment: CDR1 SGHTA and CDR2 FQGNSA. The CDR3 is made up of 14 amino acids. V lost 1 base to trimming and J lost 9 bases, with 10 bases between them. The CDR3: CASSLVARGSPLHF. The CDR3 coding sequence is TGTGCCAGCAGCTTAGTAGCGAGGGGTTCACCCCTCCACTTT.

CDR3 sequence (DNA): TGTGCCAGCAGTTATGTAGCAAGGGGACCGGGGGAAGCTTTCTTT. Translating gives CASSYVARGPGEAFF. The chain employs TRBV6-2 or TRBV6-3 and TRBJ1-1; D is possibly TRBD1 (5 bases). This CDR3 is built from 15 residues. The V gene lost 3 bases and the J gene lost 8 bases, with 19 bases spanning the gap. Germline V lookup: CDR1 MNHEY, CDR2 SVGEGT.

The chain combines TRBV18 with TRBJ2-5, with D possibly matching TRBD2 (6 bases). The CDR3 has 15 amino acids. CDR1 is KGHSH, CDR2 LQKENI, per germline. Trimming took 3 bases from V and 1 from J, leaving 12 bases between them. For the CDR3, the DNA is TGTGCCAGCTCACCGGAGGGCGGGACCCAAGAGACCCAGTACTTC. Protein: CASSPEGGTQETQYF. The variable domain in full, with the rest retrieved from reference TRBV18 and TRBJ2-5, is NAGVMQNPRHLVRRRGQEARLRCSPMKGHSHVYWYRQLPEEGLKFMVYLQKENIIDESGMPKERFSAEFPKEGPSILRIQQVVRGDSAAYFCASSPEGGTQETQYFGPGTRLLVL.

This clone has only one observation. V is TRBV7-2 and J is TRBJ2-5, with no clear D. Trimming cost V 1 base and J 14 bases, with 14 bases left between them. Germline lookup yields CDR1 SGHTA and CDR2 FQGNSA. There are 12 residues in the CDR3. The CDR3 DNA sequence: TGTGCCAGCAGCTTAGAGGCCGATCGGCTTTACTTC. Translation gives CASSLEADRLYF.

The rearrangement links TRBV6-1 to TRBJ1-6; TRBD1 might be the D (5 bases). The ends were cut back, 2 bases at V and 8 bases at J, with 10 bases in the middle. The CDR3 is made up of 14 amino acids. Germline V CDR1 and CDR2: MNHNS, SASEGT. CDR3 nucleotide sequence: TGTGCCAGCAGTGAAATTGAAGGGGATTCACCCCTCCACTTT. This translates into CASSEIEGDSPLHF.

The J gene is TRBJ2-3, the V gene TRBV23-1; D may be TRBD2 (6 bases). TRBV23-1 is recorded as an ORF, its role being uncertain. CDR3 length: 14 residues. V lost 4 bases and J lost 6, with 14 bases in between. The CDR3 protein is CASSRGGKVDTQYF. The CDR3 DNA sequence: TGCGCCAGCAGTCGGGGCGGGAAGGTGGATACGCAGTATTTT.

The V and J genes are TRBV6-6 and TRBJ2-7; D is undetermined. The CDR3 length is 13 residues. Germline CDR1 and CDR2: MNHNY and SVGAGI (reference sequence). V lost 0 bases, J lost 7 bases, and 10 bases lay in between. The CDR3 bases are TGTGCCAGCAGTTACTCCTCTGGGTTTGAGCAGTACGTC. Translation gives CASSYSSGFEQYV.

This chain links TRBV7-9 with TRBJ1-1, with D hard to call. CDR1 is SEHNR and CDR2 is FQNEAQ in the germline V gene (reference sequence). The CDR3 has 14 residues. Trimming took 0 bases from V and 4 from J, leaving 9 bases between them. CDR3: CASSLAGSGTEAFF. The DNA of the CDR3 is TGTGCCAGCAGCTTAGCAGGGTCTGGCACTGAAGCTTTCTTT.

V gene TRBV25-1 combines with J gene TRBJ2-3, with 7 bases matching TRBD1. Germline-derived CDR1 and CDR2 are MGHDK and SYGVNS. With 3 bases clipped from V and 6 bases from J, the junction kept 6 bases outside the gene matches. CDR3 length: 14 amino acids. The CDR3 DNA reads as TGTGCCAGCAGTGACCCTAGGGGGCGTGATACGCAGTATTTT. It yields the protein CASSDPRGRDTQYF.

The CDR3 loop is CASSFRNNSPLHF. CDR3 DNA sequence: TGTGCCAGCAGTTTCCGGAATAATTCACCCCTCCACTTT. The chain links TRBV27 to TRBJ1-6, with unresolved D. Trimming took off 3 bases at V and 5 bases at J, with 5 bases between the two ends. Germline V gene data show CDR1 as MNHEY and CDR2 as SMNVEV (reference sequence). The CDR3 sequence is 13 residues long.

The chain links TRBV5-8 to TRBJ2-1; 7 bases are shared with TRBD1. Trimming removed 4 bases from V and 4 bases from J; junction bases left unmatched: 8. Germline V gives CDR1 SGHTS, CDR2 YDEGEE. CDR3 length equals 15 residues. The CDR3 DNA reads TGTGCCAGCAGCCGAGACAGGGACGAGTACAATGAGCAGTTCTTC. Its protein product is CASSRDRDEYNEQFF.

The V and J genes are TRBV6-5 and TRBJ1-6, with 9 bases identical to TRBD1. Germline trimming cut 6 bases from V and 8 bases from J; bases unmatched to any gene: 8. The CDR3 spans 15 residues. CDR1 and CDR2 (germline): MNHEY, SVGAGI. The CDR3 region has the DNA TGTGCCAGCAGATCCCCGGGACAGGGACATTCACCCCTCCACTTT. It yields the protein CASRSPGQGHSPLHF.

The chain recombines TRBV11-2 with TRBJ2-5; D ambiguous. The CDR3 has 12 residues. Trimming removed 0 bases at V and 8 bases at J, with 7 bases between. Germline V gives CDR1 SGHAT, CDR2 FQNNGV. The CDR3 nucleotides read TGTGCCAGCAGCTTAGATCGGTACACCCAGTACTTC. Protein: CASSLDRYTQYF.

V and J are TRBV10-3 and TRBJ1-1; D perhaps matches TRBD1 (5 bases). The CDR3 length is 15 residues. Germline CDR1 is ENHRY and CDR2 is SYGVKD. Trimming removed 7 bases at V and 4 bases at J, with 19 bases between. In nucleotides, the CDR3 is TGTGCCATCACTACCAACCCGGGGGTAGGCACTGAAGCTTTCTTT. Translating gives CAITTNPGVGTEAFF.

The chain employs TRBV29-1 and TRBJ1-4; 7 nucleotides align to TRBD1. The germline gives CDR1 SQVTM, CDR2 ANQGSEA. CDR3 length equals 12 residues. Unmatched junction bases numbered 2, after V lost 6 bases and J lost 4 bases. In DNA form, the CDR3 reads TGCAGCGTGAGGGACAGTAATGAAAAACTGTTTTTT. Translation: CSVRDSNEKLFF.

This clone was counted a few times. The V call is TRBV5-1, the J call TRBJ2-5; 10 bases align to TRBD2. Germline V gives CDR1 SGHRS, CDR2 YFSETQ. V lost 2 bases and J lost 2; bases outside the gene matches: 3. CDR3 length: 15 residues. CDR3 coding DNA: TGCGCCAGCAGCTTCGTAGCGGGGGGTCAAGAGACCCAGTACTTC. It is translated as CASSFVAGGQETQYF.

The DNA for the CDR3 is TGTGCCAGTAGTATAGTGGGAGGGTCCAACAATGAGCAGTTCTTC. Translated, it gives CASSIVGGSNNEQFF. The chain combines TRBV19 with TRBJ2-1; TRBD2 aligns across 7 bases. Germline trimming cut 1 base from V and 5 bases from J; bases unmatched to any gene: 5. The germline V gene encodes CDR1 LNHDA and CDR2 SQIVND (reference sequence). This CDR3 contains 15 residues.

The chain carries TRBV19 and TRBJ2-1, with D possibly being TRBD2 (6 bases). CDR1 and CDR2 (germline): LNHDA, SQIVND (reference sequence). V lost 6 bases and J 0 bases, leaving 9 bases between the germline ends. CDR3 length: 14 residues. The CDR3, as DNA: TGTGCCAGTAGCGACGGGAGCTCCTACAATGAGCAGTTCTTC. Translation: CASSDGSSYNEQFF. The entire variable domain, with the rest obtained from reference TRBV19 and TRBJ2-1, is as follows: DGGITQSPKYLFRKEGQNVTLSCEQNLNHDAMYWYRQDPGQGLRLIYYSQIVNDFQKGDIAEGYSVSREKKESFPLTVTSAQKNPTAFYLCASSDGSSYNEQFFGPGTRLTVL.

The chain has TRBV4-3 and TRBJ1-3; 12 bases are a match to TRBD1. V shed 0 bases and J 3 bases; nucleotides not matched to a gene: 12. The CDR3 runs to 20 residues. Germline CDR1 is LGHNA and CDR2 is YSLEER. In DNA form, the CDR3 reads TGCGCCAGCAGCCAAGATCTTCCGGGACAGGGGGCTCTGTTTGGAAACACCATATATTTT. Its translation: CASSQDLPGQGALFGNTIYF.

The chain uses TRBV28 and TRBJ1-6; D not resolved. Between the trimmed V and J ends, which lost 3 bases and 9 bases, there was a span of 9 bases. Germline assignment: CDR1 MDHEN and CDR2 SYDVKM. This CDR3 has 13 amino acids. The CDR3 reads CASSLATASPLHF. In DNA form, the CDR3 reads TGTGCCAGCAGTTTGGCCACAGCTTCACCCCTCCACTTT.

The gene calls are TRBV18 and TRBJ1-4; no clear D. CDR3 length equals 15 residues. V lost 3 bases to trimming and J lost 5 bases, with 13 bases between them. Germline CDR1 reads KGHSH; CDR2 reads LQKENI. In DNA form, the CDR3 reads TGTGCCAGCTCACCGTTGGACGGGCTAAATGAAAAACTGTTTTTT. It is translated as CASSPLDGLNEKLFF.

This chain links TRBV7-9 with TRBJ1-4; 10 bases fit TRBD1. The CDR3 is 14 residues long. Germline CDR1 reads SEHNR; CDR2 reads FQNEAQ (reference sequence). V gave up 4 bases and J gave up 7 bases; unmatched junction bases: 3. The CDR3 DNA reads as TGTGCCAGCAGCTGGGACAGGGGAGGTGAAAAACTGTTTTTT. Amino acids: CASSWDRGGEKLFF.

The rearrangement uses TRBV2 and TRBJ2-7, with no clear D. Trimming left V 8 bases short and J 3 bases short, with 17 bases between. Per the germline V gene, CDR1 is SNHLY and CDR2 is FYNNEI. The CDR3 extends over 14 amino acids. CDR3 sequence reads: CASPELGRLYEQYV. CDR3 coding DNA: TGTGCCAGCCCAGAGCTGGGCAGGCTCTACGAGCAGTACGTC.

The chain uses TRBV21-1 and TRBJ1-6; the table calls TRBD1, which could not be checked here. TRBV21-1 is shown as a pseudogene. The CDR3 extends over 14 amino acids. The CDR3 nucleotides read TGTGCCAGCAGCCCGGACAGGGCCCACTCACCCCTCCACTTT. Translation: CASSPDRAHSPLHF.

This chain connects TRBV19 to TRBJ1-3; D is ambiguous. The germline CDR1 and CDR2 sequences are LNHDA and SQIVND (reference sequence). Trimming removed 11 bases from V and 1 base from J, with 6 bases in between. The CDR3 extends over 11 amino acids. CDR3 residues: CAATSGNTIYF. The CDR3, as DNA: TGTGCCGCAACATCTGGAAACACCATATATTTT.

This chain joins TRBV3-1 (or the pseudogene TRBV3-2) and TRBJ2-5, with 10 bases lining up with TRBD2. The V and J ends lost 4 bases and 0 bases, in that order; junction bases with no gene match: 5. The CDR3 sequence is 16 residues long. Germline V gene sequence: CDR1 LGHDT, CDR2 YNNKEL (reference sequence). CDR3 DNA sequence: TGTGCCAGCAGCCTACTTCTAGCGGGGGACCAAGAGACCCAGTACTTC. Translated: CASSLLLAGDQETQYF.

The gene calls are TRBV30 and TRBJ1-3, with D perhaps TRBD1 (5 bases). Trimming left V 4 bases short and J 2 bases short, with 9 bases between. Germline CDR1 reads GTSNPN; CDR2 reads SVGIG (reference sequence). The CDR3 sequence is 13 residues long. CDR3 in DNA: TGTGCCTGGACCCGGGGGACTGGAAACACCATATATTTT. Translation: CAWTRGTGNTIYF.